Shown below are 21 T cell receptor beta chains from a single sample sequenced in a study of response to subunit inactivated influenza vaccine. TCRdb passed the RT-PCR reads through MiXCR, listing each CDR3 protein once. The table records around 750,000 distinct CDR3 sequences, 21% of them present only once. Sample: PBMCs from blood, taken more than 4 days after vaccination. The origin of the receptors is a man in his fifties who received an inactivated influenza vaccine.

This rearrangement joins TRBV3-1 to TRBJ1-5, with 9 bases that match TRBD1. Germline lookup yields CDR1 LGHDT and CDR2 YNNKEL (reference sequence). CDR3 size: 15 residues. Unmatched junction bases numbered 2, after V lost 1 base and J lost 4 bases. CDR3 DNA: TGTGCCAGCAGCCAAGCTGGGACAGGGAATCAGCCCCAGCATTTT. Protein product: CASSQAGTGNQPQHF.

The rearrangement uses TRBV3-1 and TRBJ1-1, with D possibly matching TRBD1 (5 bases). The germline V gene encodes CDR1 LGHDT and CDR2 YNNKEL (reference sequence). V was pared by 2 bases and J by 6 bases, with 13 bases between. The CDR3 totals 14 residues. As DNA, the CDR3 is TGTGCCAGCAGCCAAAAGGCAGGGACCCCTGAAGCTTTCTTT. This sequence encodes CASSQKAGTPEAFF. The full variable domain, rest sourced from reference TRBV3-1 and TRBJ1-1, is DTAVSQTPKYLVTQMGNDKSIKCEQNLGHDTMYWYKQDSKKFLKIMFSYNNKELIINETVPNRFSPKSPDKAHLNLHINSLELGDSAVYFCASSQKAGTPEAFFGQGTRLTVV.

This clonotype was observed a handful of times. V usage is TRBV6-1 and J usage is TRBJ1-6; 7 positions match TRBD1. The CDR3 runs to 17 residues. CDR1 MNHNS and CDR2 SASEGT come from the germline V gene. Germline trimming cut 6 bases from V and 0 bases from J; bases unmatched to any gene: 8. CDR3 nucleotides: TGTGCCAGCAGCCCAGACAGGGTCAGCTCCTATAATTCACCCCTCCACTTT. Its protein product is CASSPDRVSSYNSPLHF.

The CDR3 DNA reads as TGTGCCAGCAGCTTAGAATCGACCAGCGGGGGTACCACAGATACGCAGTATTTT. Translated: CASSLESTSGGTTDTQYF. This sequence joins TRBV11-2 and TRBJ2-3, with 8 bases aligning to TRBD2. In germline, CDR1 is SGHAT, CDR2 FQNNGV. J lost 2 bases, V lost 0 bases, and 10 bases had no gene match. The CDR3 loop spans 18 amino acids. The complete variable domain, with remaining parts taken from reference TRBV11-2 and TRBJ2-3, reads EAGVAQSPRYKIIEKRQSVAFWCNPISGHATLYWYQQILGQGPKLLIQFQNNGVVDDSQLPKDRFSAERLKGVDSTLKIQPAKLEDSAVYLCASSLESTSGGTTDTQYFGPGTRLTVL.

This clonotype was observed a handful of times. The gene calls are TRBV20-1 and TRBJ1-5; D is undetermined. The CDR3 is 13 residues long. V was trimmed by 3 bases and J by 3 bases, leaving 9 bases between them. CDR1 and CDR2 from the germline V gene are DFQATT and SNEGSKA (reference sequence). The CDR3 protein is CSARSRDNQPQHF. For the CDR3, the DNA is TGCAGTGCTAGGTCACGGGACAATCAGCCCCAGCATTTT.

This clonotype was counted only a few times. The chain combines TRBV6-1 with TRBJ1-5; D unclear. Trimming removed 6 bases at V and 0 bases at J, with 12 bases between. Germline lookup yields CDR1 MNHNS and CDR2 SASEGT. This CDR3 spans 15 amino acids. The DNA of the CDR3 is TGTGCCAGCAGCCCCAGACGGGTTAGCAATCAGCCCCAGCATTTT. This gives the protein CASSPRRVSNQPQHF.

Only a few counts were recorded for this clonotype. This rearrangement joins TRBV7-2 to TRBJ2-1; D is unresolved. Trimming took 8 bases from V and 5 from J, leaving 13 bases between them. Germline CDR1 and CDR2: SGHTA and FQGNSA. The CDR3 totals 13 residues. CDR3 in amino acids: CASSPRRDNEQFF. The CDR3 DNA reads as TGTGCCAGCTCACCGAGAAGGGACAATGAGCAGTTCTTC.

This clonotype has a count of ten or more. V gene TRBV20-1 combines with J gene TRBJ1-1; D not certain. V lost 6 bases and J 0 bases, leaving 17 bases between the germline ends. There are 15 residues in the CDR3. The germline V gene has CDR1 DFQATT and CDR2 SNEGSKA (reference sequence). The CDR3: CSAKTYRSMNTEAFF. The DNA for the CDR3 is TGCAGTGCCAAGACATACCGTAGTATGAACACTGAAGCTTTCTTT.

This clonotype appeared many times. The J gene is TRBJ2-1, the V gene TRBV15; 7 bases are a match to TRBD1. This CDR3 has 14 amino acids. V shed 2 bases and J 4 bases; nucleotides not matched to a gene: 2. In germline, CDR1 is LNHNV, CDR2 YYDKDF (reference sequence). The DNA for the CDR3 is TGTGCCACCAGCAGAACGACAGGGTACAATGAGCAGTTCTTC. As protein: CATSRTTGYNEQFF.

The chain joins TRBV2 to TRBJ2-7, with D possibly matching TRBD1 (5 bases). The CDR3 covers 15 residues. CDR1 SNHLY and CDR2 FYNNEI come from the germline V gene. V was pared by 6 bases and J by 0 bases, with 15 bases between. DNA of the CDR3: TGTGCCAGCAGCCCCCCACAGGCCCTCTCCTACGAGCAGTACTTC. Its translation: CASSPPQALSYEQYF.

Only a few counts were recorded for this clonotype. This chain joins TRBV5-1 and TRBJ2-5; D may be TRBD2 (6 bases). The CDR3 length is 14 residues. Germline CDR1 reads SGHRS; CDR2 reads YFSETQ. V lost 3 bases and J 4 bases, leaving 13 bases between the germline ends. The DNA of the CDR3 is TGCGCCAGCAGCTACGGGACTCCCTCAGAGACCCAGTACTTC. Protein sequence: CASSYGTPSETQYF.

The chain links TRBV12-3 or TRBV12-4 to TRBJ1-2; D unclear. This CDR3 spans 13 amino acids. Trimming shortened V by 7 bases and J by 3 bases, and 12 bases separated the two germline ends. CDR3 sequence: CASTLNRYYGYTF. The CDR3 DNA follows: TGTGCCAGCACTCTTAACAGATACTATGGCTACACCTTC.

This clonotype was seen more than once but under ten times. The J gene is TRBJ2-5, the V gene TRBV28; either TRBD1 or TRBD2 may fit D (5 bases each). Trimming shortened V by 6 bases and J by 4 bases, and 15 bases separated the two germline ends. From germline, CDR1 is MDHEN and CDR2 SYDVKM. The CDR3 is made up of 14 amino acids. The CDR3 bases are TGTGCCAGCAGCCGCCCCGGGACGGGAGAGACCCAGTACTTC. Residues: CASSRPGTGETQYF.

This clonotype has a handful of counts. The J gene is TRBJ2-3, the V gene TRBV15; D is ambiguous. The CDR3 contains 13 residues. Germline CDR1 is LNHNV and CDR2 is YYDKDF (reference sequence). Trimming cost V 5 bases and J 4 bases, with 10 bases left between them. The CDR3 spells CATSRQGSDTQYF. For the CDR3, the DNA is TGTGCCACCAGCCGACAAGGCTCAGATACGCAGTATTTT.

This clonotype turned up a few times. This rearrangement joins TRBV7-9 to TRBJ2-7, with a tentative D call TRBD1 (7 bases). Per the germline V gene, CDR1 is SEHNR and CDR2 is FQNEAQ (reference sequence). The CDR3 has 12 residues. Trimming removed 6 bases at V and 6 bases at J, with 12 bases between. CDR3 region: CASRDQGGEQYF. DNA for the CDR3: TGTGCCAGCAGGGATCAGGGGGGCGAGCAGTACTTC.

The table lists this clonotype with a few counts. The chain uses TRBV6-2 or TRBV6-3 and TRBJ2-1, with unresolved D. CDR3 length equals 14 residues. Trimming removed 5 bases at V and 9 bases at J, with 17 bases between. Germline loops: CDR1 MNHEY, CDR2 SVGEGT. The CDR3 spells CASSLPTPLGEQFF. For the CDR3, the DNA is TGTGCCAGCAGTCTACCAACCCCACTGGGTGAGCAGTTCTTC.

This clonotype was detected only a few times. This chain connects TRBV10-3 to TRBJ1-1; 7 bases fit TRBD1. The germline V gene has CDR1 ENHRY and CDR2 SYGVKD. The trim removed 0 bases at V and 6 bases at J, leaving 10 bases unmatched. The CDR3 is 16 residues long. For the CDR3, the DNA is TGTGCCATCAGTGAGTCCACGGGAGGGGGCATGTCTGAAGCTTTCTTT. Translation gives CAISESTGGGMSEAFF.

The rearrangement links TRBV7-2 to TRBJ2-1; D could derive from TRBD1 or TRBD2 (5 bases each). Germline loops: CDR1 SGHTA, CDR2 FQGNSA. The CDR3 extends over 13 amino acids. V was pared by 4 bases and J by 10 bases, with 14 bases between. DNA of the CDR3: TGTGCCAGCAGCTCGGGACCCTCAGGAGAGCAGTTCTTC. It encodes CASSSGPSGEQFF.

This clonotype has more than one count but fewer than ten. DNA of the CDR3: TGTGCCTGGAGTCCCGATGGGTCATACAATGAGCAGTTCTTC. It specifies CAWSPDGSYNEQFF. The V call is TRBV30, the J call TRBJ2-1; no reliable D call. V was clipped by 2 bases and J by 4 bases, with 12 bases between them. Per the germline V gene, CDR1 is GTSNPN and CDR2 is SVGIG (reference sequence). The CDR3 spans 14 residues.

Only a few counts were recorded for this clonotype. This rearrangement joins TRBV6-2 or TRBV6-3 to TRBJ2-3; the D gene is possibly TRBD1 (5 bases). The CDR3 sequence is 15 residues long. Germline V gene sequence: CDR1 MNHEY, CDR2 SVGEGT. Trimming left V 4 bases short and J 0 bases short, with 11 bases between. The CDR3 protein is CASSSRALSTDTQYF. The CDR3 coding sequence is TGTGCCAGCAGTTCCAGGGCCCTTAGCACAGATACGCAGTATTTT.

DNA of the CDR3: TGTGCCAGCGAGCGCGGGAGTCAAGAGACCCAGTACTTC. This encodes CASERGSQETQYF. The chain is built from TRBV7-9 and TRBJ2-5, with TRBD2 identical over 7 bases. V shed 8 bases and J 2 bases; nucleotides not matched to a gene: 5. The germline CDR1 and CDR2 sequences are SEHNR and FQNEAQ (reference sequence). This CDR3 comprises 13 residues. The full variable domain, with the rest looked up from reference TRBV7-9 and TRBJ2-5, is DTGVSQNPRHKITKRGQNVTFRCDPISEHNRLYWYRQTLGQGPEFLTYFQNEAQLEKSRLLSDRFSAERPKGSFSTLEIQRTEQGDSAMYLCASERGSQETQYFGPGTRLLVL.